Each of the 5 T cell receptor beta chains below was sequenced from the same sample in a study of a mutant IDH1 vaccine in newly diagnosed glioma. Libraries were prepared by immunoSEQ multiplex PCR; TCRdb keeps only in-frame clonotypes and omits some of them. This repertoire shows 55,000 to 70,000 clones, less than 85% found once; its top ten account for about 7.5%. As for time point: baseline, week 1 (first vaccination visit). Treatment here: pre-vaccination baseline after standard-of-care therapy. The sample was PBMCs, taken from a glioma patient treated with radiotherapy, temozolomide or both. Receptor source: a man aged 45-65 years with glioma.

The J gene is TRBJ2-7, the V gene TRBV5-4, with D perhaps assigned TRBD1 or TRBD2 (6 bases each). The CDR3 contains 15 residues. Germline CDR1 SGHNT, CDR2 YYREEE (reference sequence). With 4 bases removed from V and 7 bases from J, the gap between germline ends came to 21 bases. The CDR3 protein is CASSTDGGPSREQYF. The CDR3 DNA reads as TGTGCCAGCAGCACGGATGGGGGGCCCTCGAGGGAGCAGTACTTC. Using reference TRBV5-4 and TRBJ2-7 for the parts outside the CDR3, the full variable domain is ETGVTQSPTHLIKTRGQQVTLRCSSQSGHNTVSWYQQALGQGPQFIFQYYREEENGRGNFPPRFSGLQFPNYSSELNVNALELDDSALYLCASSTDGGPSREQYFGPGTRLTVT.

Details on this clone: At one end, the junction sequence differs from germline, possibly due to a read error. CDR3 DNA sequence: TGTGCTAGCAGCTCCAGGGGGCCGAACACCGGGGAGCTGTTTTTT. Translating gives CASSSRGPNTGELFF. The chain carries TRBV7-7 and TRBJ2-2, with 8 bases lining up with TRBD1. Germline V CDR1 and CDR2: SSHAT, FNYEAQ (reference sequence). The CDR3 loop spans 15 amino acids. The full variable domain, its missing parts supplied by reference TRBV7-7 and TRBJ2-2, is GAGVSQSPRYKVTKRGQDVTLRCDPISSHATLYWYQQALGQGPEFLTYFNYEAQPDKSGLPSDRFSAERPEGSISTLTIQRTEQRDSAMYRCASSSRGPNTGELFFGEGSRLTVL.

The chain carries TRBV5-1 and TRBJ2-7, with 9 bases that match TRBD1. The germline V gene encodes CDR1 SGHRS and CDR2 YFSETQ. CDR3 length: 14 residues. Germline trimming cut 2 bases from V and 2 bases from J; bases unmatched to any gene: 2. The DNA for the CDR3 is TGCGCCAGCAGCTTCGGGACAGGGACCTACGAGCAGTACTTC. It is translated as CASSFGTGTYEQYF.

CDR3 sequence reads: CASSLGRQGGTNSPLHF. As DNA, the CDR3 is TGTGCCAGCAGCTTAGGCCGGCAGGGAGGGACAAATTCACCCCTCCACTTT. The J gene is TRBJ1-6, the V gene TRBV7-9; D may be TRBD1 (6 bases). Germline CDR1 and CDR2: SEHNR and FQNEAQ (reference sequence). The CDR3 extends over 17 amino acids. V lost 1 base to trimming and J lost 7 bases, with 17 bases between them.

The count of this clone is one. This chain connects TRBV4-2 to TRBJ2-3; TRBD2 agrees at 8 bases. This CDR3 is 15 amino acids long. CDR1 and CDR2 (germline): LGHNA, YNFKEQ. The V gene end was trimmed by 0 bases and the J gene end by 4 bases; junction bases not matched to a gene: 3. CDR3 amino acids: CASSQDGGAADTQYF. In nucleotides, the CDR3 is TGTGCCAGCAGCCAAGACGGGGGGGCCGCAGATACGCAGTATTTT.